Detailed here is one TCR beta chain. These data belong to a study of blood T cell repertoires in COVID-19. Turning to the study itself: COVID-19 samples collected from the United States, Italy and Spain covered acute and convalescent phases. PBMCs, B-cell-depleted T cells, or T cells provided the cDNA or gDNA that made up the material.

Per the study methods: Amplification with reference gene primers provided the estimates of nucleated cell counts. Generated by immunoSEQ multiplex PCR, the TCRdb table keeps only in-frame clones and is missing some. From that table come the V and J calls and clone size; the DNA was used to work out D and trimming. The sample contains about 260,000 clones, 88% of which appear only once. The J segment lost 0 bases and the V segment lost 3 bases, leaving 4 bases of the junction unmatched. Germline lookup yields CDR1 KGHSH and CDR2 LQKENI. The CDR3 is made up of 16 amino acids. V usage is TRBV18 and J usage is TRBJ2-7; TRBD2 matches 11 bases. This sequence originates from a human donor in a cohort sampled during active COVID-19. Sequencing input: peripheral blood. DNA of the CDR3: TGTGCCAGCTCACCCGGGACTAGCGGTTACTCCTACGAGCAGTACTTC. This sequence encodes CASSPGTSGYSYEQYF.